The present T cell receptor (beta chain) was sequenced within a study of blood T cell repertoires in COVID-19 (dated by TCRdb to 2018 to 2020). For the study in its entirety: The collaborator samples originated in the United States, Italy and Spain and spanned the acute and convalescent phases of COVID-19. The prospective study material was composed of cDNA or gDNA derived from T cells, B-cell-depleted T cells, or PBMCs. Subjects who had been exposed to COVID-19, were actively infected with it, or had recovered from it provided the deeply sampled blood TCRbeta repertoires that made up the dataset. The repertoires were released in a freely available public database intended as a resource for research on the immune response to SARS-CoV-2. Samples came from the ongoing ImmuneRACE study (first 160 participants) plus 1,254 subjects from 6 global collaborators. The sample metadata nearly always contained a de-identified subject ID, COVID-19 status, age in years and sex. Where available, HLA class I and class II types were taken from metadata supplied by the sample provider and were not determined by assay-based typing.

Remarks on this clone: Its antigen remains unidentified. Per-nucleotide qualities are absent, and no much larger clonotype sits a single base away.

At the junction V is shortened by 3 bases and J by 0 bases, with 10 bases in between. CDR1 SNHLY and CDR2 FYNNEI were looked up in the germline V gene. The CDR3, cysteine through phenylalanine, is 15 amino acids long. This entry keeps only the CDR3 DNA: 45 bases, framed from base 1. Overall study results and their limits: Clinical and demographic metadata were provided uncurated, with the amount varying by source and participant.

Participants in the prospective study were aged about 18 to 100 years, lived in under 30 United States geographic areas, and enrolled through a virtual design. Cohort assignment in the prospective study relied on participant-reported clinical history from a screening survey and a study questionnaire. Recovered participants in ImmuneRACE Cohort 3 were defined by two consecutive negative NP/OP PCR tests, clearance by a healthcare professional, or resolution of symptoms. In the prospective study, whole blood, serum and a nasopharyngeal or oropharyngeal swab were collected from each participant by mobile phlebotomists. Additional blood draws and questionnaires over an approximately 2-month period could optionally be provided by prospective study participants. Before DNA extraction, prospective study blood samples were shipped either frozen or at room temperature. The immunoSEQ Assay, a bias-controlled multiplex PCR, was used to amplify TCRbeta CDR3 regions from genomic DNA. In the paper's pipeline: Within the assay, amplification of reference gene primers was used to estimate how many nucleated cells each sample contained. To quantify the absolute abundance of each unique TCRbeta CDR3 rearrangement, sequence reads were collapsed and filtered. For each sample, productive Simpson clonality was calculated by taking the square root of Simpson's diversity index across productive rearrangements. Here the immuneACCESS table is served through TCRdb, limited to in-frame sequences with V and J called. Missing clones are a known gap in these copies; in checked studies unresolved V genes cover under half, and the rest lacks a known reason. The D gene and trimming were derived from the DNA, and the V and J assignments and clone size from that table. Across this sample there are roughly 360,000 clones, with approximately 89% seen only once. The biggest ten clones account for about 1.5% of the sample.

The sequence links TRBV2 to TRBJ2-3; TRBD2 is a weak D gene call, 5 bases matching. Sequenced material: PBMCs or T cells enriched from blood (not recorded which). This receptor was identified in a man in his thirties or forties who had recovered from COVID-19. The DNA is TGTGCCAGCAGTGAGAGAGGGCAGAGCACAGATACGCAGTATTTT. Its translation reads: CASSERGQSTDTQYF.